A selection of T cell receptor beta chains follows, all from one sample in a study of post-analysis software for immune sequencing data. TCRdb ran MiXCR on the PCR reads and lists one entry per CDR3 protein. The data contain about 170,000 distinct CDR3 sequences, over 25% of them singletons. Material: blood. The receptors originated from a girl aged 10-17 years with multiple sclerosis. CDR3s include the opening cysteine and the closing phenylalanine or tryptophan. The D gene is left open where the match is weak. Size is omitted from some rows. Given values are once, few, many or a class for expanded clones.

clone_size j_call v_call d_call cdr3_aa cdr3_nt
few TRBJ2-5 TRBV20-1 - CSARDYGSGLTFRETQYF TGCAGTGCTAGAGATTATGGGTCGGGACTTACCTTTCGAGAGACCCAGTACTTC
many TRBJ2-1 TRBV7-9 TRBD2 CASSSGTRILFF TGTGCCAGCAGCTCTGGGACTAGAATCTTGTTCTTC
- TRBJ2-1 TRBV20-1 TRBD2 CSAAGGSYNEQFF TGCAGTGCAGCGGGGGGATCTTACAATGAGCAGTTCTTC
many TRBJ1-2 TRBV5-1 TRBD1 CASWGTTGTATSNYGYTF TGCGCCAGCTGGGGAACCACCGGGACAGCCACTTCTAACTATGGCTACACCTTC
- TRBJ2-7 TRBV3-1 - CASSQDARVAMGEQYF TGTGCCAGCAGCCAAGACGCAAGGGTGGCCATGGGCGAGCAGTACTTC
- TRBJ2-7 TRBV6-6 TRBD1 CASRYGTGAYEQYF TGTGCCAGCAGATACGGGACAGGGGCCTACGAGCAGTACTTC
few TRBJ2-1 TRBV6-1 - CASSEEAGFAYNEQFF TGTGCCAGCAGTGAAGAGGCGGGGTTTGCCTACAATGAGCAGTTCTTC
few TRBJ1-1 TRBV4-2 - CASSHPGSTEAFF TGTGCCAGCAGCCACCCGGGGAGCACTGAAGCTTTCTTT
few TRBJ2-3 TRBV4-2 - CASSQAGLEDTQYF TGTGCCAGCAGCCAAGCCGGACTGGAAGATACGCAGTATTTT
many TRBJ1-1 TRBV7-9 TRBD1 CASSGQGDTEAFF TGTGCCAGCAGCGGACAGGGGGACACTGAAGCTTTCTTT
many TRBJ2-7 TRBV29-1 - CSARTDPGFSSYEQYF TGCAGCGCAAGGACAGACCCCGGATTTAGCTCCTACGAGCAGTACTTC
- TRBJ1-6 TRBV20-1 - CSASSQGKEAPRHF TGCAGTGCTAGCTCGCAGGGAAAGGAGGCACCCCGCCACTTT
- TRBJ1-6 TRBV28 - CASSFQVYNSPLHF TGTGCCAGCAGTTTTCAGGTTTATAATTCACCCCTCCACTTT
few TRBJ2-3 TRBV20-1 TRBD2 CSASIVVSAGDTDTQYF TGCAGTGCTAGCATCGTAGTGTCCGCGGGAGACACAGATACGCAGTATTTT
many TRBJ1-5 TRBV6-6 TRBD1 CASSSLTGSNQPQHF TGTGCCAGCAGTTCCTTGACAGGGAGCAATCAGCCCCAGCATTTT
many TRBJ2-1 TRBV10-3 - CAISENSAHEQFF TGTGCCATCAGTGAGAATAGCGCCCATGAGCAGTTCTTC
- TRBJ2-1 TRBV7-9 - CASSLEGWRGNEQFF TGTGCCAGCAGCTTAGAGGGCTGGCGGGGCAATGAGCAGTTCTTC
few TRBJ1-1 TRBV28 - CASYWGGEVPEAFF TGTGCCTCCTACTGGGGGGGCGAGGTCCCTGAAGCTTTCTTT
- TRBJ1-1 TRBV7-8 - CASSTGKMNTEAFF TGTGCCAGCAGTACAGGGAAGATGAACACTGAAGCTTTCTTT
few TRBJ2-2 TRBV9 - CASSVRDLPTGELFF TGTGCCAGCAGCGTCCGGGACTTACCCACCGGGGAGCTGTTTTTT
- TRBJ2-5 TRBV5-1 - CASSLEGKRQEQYF TGCGCCAGCAGCTTGGAGGGAAAACGACAGGAGCAGTACTTC
many TRBJ2-7 TRBV29-1 TRBD1 CSVGGGQGVPYEQYF TGCAGCGTTGGGGGGGGACAGGGCGTACCCTACGAGCAGTACTTC
- TRBJ1-1 TRBV29-1 - CSVALPRDTEAFF TGCAGCGTTGCGCTACCCAGGGACACTGAAGCTTTCTTT
- TRBJ2-3 TRBV7-9 - CASSRGTLADTQYF TGTGCCAGCAGCCGAGGGACACTAGCAGATACGCAGTATTTT
many TRBJ2-1 TRBV5-1 TRBD2 CASSLGGAGKTLQFF TGCGCCAGCAGCCTCGGGGGAGCGGGGAAGACCCTACAGTTCTTC
- TRBJ2-5 TRBV29-1 - CSLEPGLQETQYF TGCAGCTTAGAGCCGGGACTGCAAGAGACCCAGTACTTC
few TRBJ2-3 TRBV5-6 TRBD1 CASSPFRQGVTDTQYF TGTGCCAGCAGCCCCTTCCGACAGGGCGTCACAGATACGCAGTATTTT
many TRBJ2-5 TRBV2 - CASSELNEETQYF TGTGCCAGCAGTGAATTGAACGAAGAGACCCAGTACTTC
- TRBJ2-7 TRBV6-1 - CASTWGTQYF TGTGCCAGCACCTGGGGGACGCAGTACTTC
- TRBJ2-6 TRBV14 - CASSPGRFSGANVLTF TGTGCCAGCAGCCCCGGACGGTTCTCTGGGGCCAACGTCCTGACTTTC
many TRBJ2-7 TRBV28 TRBD2 CASSFWGLDSYEQYF TGTGCCAGCAGTTTTTGGGGACTAGATAGCTACGAGCAGTACTTC
- TRBJ2-7 TRBV12-3/TRBV12-4 - CVSSLGQGLYEQYF TGTGTCAGCAGTTTGGGGCAGGGTCTTTACGAGCAGTACTTC
many TRBJ1-2 TRBV28 TRBD1 CASDSDRENGYTF TGTGCCAGCGATTCTGACAGGGAAAATGGCTACACCTTC